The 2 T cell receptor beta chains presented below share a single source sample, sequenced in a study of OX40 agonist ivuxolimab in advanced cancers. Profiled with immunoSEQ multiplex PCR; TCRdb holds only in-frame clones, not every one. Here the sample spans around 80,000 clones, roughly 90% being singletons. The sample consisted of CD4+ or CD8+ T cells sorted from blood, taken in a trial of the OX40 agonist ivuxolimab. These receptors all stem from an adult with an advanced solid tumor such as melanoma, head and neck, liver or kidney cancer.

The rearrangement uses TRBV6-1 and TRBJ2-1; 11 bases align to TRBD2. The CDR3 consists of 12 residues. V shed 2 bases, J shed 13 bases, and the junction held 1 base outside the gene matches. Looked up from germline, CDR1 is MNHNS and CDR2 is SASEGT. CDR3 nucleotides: TGTGCCAGCAGTGAACTAGCGGGAGGTCAGTTCTTC. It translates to CASSELAGGQFF.

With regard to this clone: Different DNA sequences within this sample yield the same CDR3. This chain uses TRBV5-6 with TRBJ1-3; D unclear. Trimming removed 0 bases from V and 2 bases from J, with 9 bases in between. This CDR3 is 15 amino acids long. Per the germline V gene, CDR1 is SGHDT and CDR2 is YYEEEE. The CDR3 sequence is CASSLAGSAGNTIYF. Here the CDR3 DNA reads TGTGCCAGCAGCTTGGCCGGTTCGGCTGGAAACACCATATATTTT.